This T cell receptor (beta chain) was captured in a study of blood T cell repertoires in COVID-19 (dated by TCRdb to the early 2020s). About the full investigation: Collaborator samples came from the United States, Italy and Spain and covered acute and convalescent phases of COVID-19. The prospective study material was composed of cDNA or gDNA derived from T cells, B-cell-depleted T cells, or PBMCs. Deeply sampled blood TCRbeta repertoires from subjects exposed to, actively infected with, or recovered from COVID-19 were included in the dataset. A freely available public database, intended as a resource for researchers studying the immune response to SARS-CoV-2, is where the repertoires were released. Samples were obtained from the ongoing ImmuneRACE study (first 160 participants) and from over a thousand subjects provided by 6 global collaborators. Nearly every sample came with metadata listing a de-identified subject ID, COVID-19 status, age in years and sex. Where available, HLA class I and class II types were obtained from metadata supplied by the sample provider rather than from assay-based typing. Study-level results and caveats: Clinical and demographic metadata were provided uncurated, with the amount varying by source and participant.

TCRbeta CDR3 regions were amplified from genomic DNA by means of the immunoSEQ Assay, a bias-controlled multiplex PCR. Per the source publication's procedure: The number of nucleated cells in each sample was estimated from the amplification of reference gene primers within the assay. To quantify the absolute abundance of each unique TCRbeta CDR3 rearrangement, sequence reads were collapsed and filtered. For each sample, productive Simpson clonality was calculated as the square root of Simpson's diversity index across productive rearrangements. The table was pulled from immuneACCESS by TCRdb, which kept in-frame rearrangements only. Such tables lose some clones; where checked, under half of the loss comes from unresolved V genes, and the rest has no known cause. The DNA gave D and trimming, while V, J and clone size come from that table. The sample table lists fewer than 150,000 clones, around 87% of them with a count of one. The ten largest clones add up to around 3.6% of the sample.

The sample holds one count of this clone. It lacks a known antigen. No clone much larger than this one lies a single base away; base qualities are absent. Whole blood was collected in K2EDTA tubes by collaborating institutions according to the institutions' own protocols. For TCRbeta analysis, collaborator samples were shipped as frozen whole blood, as isolated PBMCs, or as DNA extracted from either sample type. The germline V gene gives CDR1 as SGHRS and CDR2 as YFSETQ. Inclusive of the bounding cysteine and phenylalanine, the CDR3 is 15 residues long. Just CDR3 DNA is preserved here, 45 bases in frame from base 1. After removal of 4 bases from V and 2 bases from J, the junction retains 5 bases not matched to a gene.

The rearrangement joined TRBV5-1 to TRBJ2-3; TRBD1 fits 9 bases in the junction. Sequencing input: peripheral blood. This sequence was found in a woman in her fifties or sixties with acute or convalescent COVID-19. At the DNA level, the sequence is TGCGCCAGCAGCCAGGGACAGGGCCACACAGATACGCAGTATTTT. Its product reads: CASSQGQGHTDTQYF. Extended through the reference TRBV5-1 and TRBJ2-3 proteins, this CDR3 yields the full variable domain: KAGVTQTPRYLIKTRGQQVTLSCSPISGHRSVSWYQQTPGQGLQFLFEYFSETQRNKGNFPGRFSGRQFSNSRSEMNVSTLELGDSALYLCASSQGQGHTDTQYFGPGTRLTVL.